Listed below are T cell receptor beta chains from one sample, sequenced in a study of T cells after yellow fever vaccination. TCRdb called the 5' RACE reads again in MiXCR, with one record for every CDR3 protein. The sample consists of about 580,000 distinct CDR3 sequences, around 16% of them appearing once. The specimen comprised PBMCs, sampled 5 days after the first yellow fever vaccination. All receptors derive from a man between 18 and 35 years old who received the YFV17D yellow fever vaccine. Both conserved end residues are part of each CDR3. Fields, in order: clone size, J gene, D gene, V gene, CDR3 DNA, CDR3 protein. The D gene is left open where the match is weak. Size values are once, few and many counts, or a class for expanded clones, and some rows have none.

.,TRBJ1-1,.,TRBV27,TGTGCCAGCAGCCCTGGGGGGAGCACTGAAGCTTTCTTT,CASSPGGSTEAFF
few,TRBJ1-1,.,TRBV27,TGTGCCAGCAGTTTCAATGGGTTAAACACTGAAGCTTTCTTT,CASSFNGLNTEAFF
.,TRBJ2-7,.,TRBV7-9,TGTGCCAGCAGCTTAGATTGGGGGAACGAGCAGTACTTC,CASSLDWGNEQYF
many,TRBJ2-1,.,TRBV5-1,TGCGCCAGCAGCTTGGCCGAGGGGGGGGATTACAATGAGCAGTTCTTC,CASSLAEGGDYNEQFF
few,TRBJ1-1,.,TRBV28,TGTGCCAGCAGGGAAAGGGCTGAAGCTTTCTTT,CASRERAEAFF
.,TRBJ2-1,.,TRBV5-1,TGCGCCAGCAGCGTCTGGGCCAACGGGAATGAGCAGTTCTTC,CASSVWANGNEQFF
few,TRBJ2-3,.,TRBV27,TGTGCCAGCAGCCCGCTCCCGCAGGGCGGGACAGATACGCAGTATTTT,CASSPLPQGGTDTQYF
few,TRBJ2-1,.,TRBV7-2,TGTGCCAGCAGCTTATCGCGACGGGGGAGCTACAATGAGCAGTTCTTC,CASSLSRRGSYNEQFF
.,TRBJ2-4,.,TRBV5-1,TGCGCCAGCAGCCCGGGGGAGCCTGCCAAAAACATTCAGTACTTC,CASSPGEPAKNIQYF
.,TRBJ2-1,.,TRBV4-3,TGCGCCAGCAGCCAAGAAGGAATCCCCAGGAATGAGCAGTTCTTC,CASSQEGIPRNEQFF
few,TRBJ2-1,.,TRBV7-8,TGTGCCAGCAGCCCCTTCAGGGGCCGAGATTACAATGAGCAGTTCTTC,CASSPFRGRDYNEQFF
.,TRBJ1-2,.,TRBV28,TGTGCCAGCAGTAGACAGGTTGGGTCGGATGGCTACACCTTC,CASSRQVGSDGYTF
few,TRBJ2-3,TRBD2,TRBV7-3,TGTGCCAGCAGCTCCCGACTAGCGGGAACTAGCACAGATACGCAGTATTTT,CASSSRLAGTSTDTQYF
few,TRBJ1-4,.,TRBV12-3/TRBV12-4,TGTGCCAGCAAAAAACAGGGCGATGGGGAAAAACTGTTTTTT,CASKKQGDGEKLFF
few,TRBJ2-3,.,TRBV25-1,TGTGCCAGCTCCTTACTGGAAGCTAGCACAGATACGCAGTATTTT,CASSLLEASTDTQYF
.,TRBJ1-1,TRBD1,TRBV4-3,TGCGCCAGCAGCCCGGGACAGGGGCCGGGCACTGAAGCTTTCTTT,CASSPGQGPGTEAFF
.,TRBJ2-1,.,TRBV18,TGTGCCAGCTCTCACGACTTGGCAGAGACCTACAATGAGCAGTTCTTC,CASSHDLAETYNEQFF
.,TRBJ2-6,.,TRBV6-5,TGTGCCAGCAGTTACTCGCCCCCACCGGCCGGGGCCAACGTCCTGACTTTC,CASSYSPPPAGANVLTF
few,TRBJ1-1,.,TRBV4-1,TGCGCCAGCAGCCAAGTGCTCAGGAGGAACACTGAAGCTTTCTTT,CASSQVLRRNTEAFF
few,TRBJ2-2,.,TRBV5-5,TGTGCCAGCAGCCCCCAGGGTCCGAACACCGGGGAGCTGTTTTTT,CASSPQGPNTGELFF